The table lists the clone carrying this T cell receptor beta chain with a few counts. CDR1 is MGHRA, CDR2 YSYEKL, per germline. The CDR3 loop spans 13 amino acids. Trimming cost V 3 bases and J 1 base, with 6 bases left between them. The data originate from a study of T cell changes during pregnancy in multiple sclerosis. Generated by immunoSEQ multiplex PCR, the TCRdb table keeps only in-frame clones and is missing some. The sample lists some 60,000 clones, 90% to 95% occurring once. The V gene is TRBV4-1, the J gene TRBJ1-1; TRBD1 is a possible D gene (5 bases). The sequence came from a female donor with multiple sclerosis, enrolled in a pregnancy study. The source material was peripheral blood, sampled in the first trimester of pregnancy. The CDR3 DNA is TGCGCCAGCAGCCACGGACAGAACACTGAAGCTTTCTTT. Translating it yields CASSHGQNTEAFF.